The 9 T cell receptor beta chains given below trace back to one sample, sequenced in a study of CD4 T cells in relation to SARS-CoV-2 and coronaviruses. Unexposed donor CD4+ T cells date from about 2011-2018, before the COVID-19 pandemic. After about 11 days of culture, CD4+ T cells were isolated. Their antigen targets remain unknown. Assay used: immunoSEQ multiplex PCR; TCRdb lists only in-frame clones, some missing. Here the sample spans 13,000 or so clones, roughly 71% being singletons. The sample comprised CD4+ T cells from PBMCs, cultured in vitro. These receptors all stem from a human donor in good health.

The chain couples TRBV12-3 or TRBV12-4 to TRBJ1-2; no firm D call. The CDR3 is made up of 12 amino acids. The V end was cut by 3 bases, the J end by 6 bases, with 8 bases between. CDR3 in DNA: TGTGCCAGCAGTTTGTCCGGAAATGGCTACACCTTC. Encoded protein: CASSLSGNGYTF.

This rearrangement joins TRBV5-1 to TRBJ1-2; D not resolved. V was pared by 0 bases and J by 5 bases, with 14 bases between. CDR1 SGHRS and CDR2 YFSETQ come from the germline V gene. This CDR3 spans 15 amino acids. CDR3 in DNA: TGCGCCAGCAGCTTGGAAGGGTCTTCAAAATATGGCTACACCTTC. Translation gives CASSLEGSSKYGYTF.

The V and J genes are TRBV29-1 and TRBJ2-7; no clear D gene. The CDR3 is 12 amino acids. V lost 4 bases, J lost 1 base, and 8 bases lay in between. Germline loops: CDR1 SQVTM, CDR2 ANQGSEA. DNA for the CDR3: TGCAGCGTTGGGGAAGGATCCTACGAGCAGTACTTC. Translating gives CSVGEGSYEQYF.

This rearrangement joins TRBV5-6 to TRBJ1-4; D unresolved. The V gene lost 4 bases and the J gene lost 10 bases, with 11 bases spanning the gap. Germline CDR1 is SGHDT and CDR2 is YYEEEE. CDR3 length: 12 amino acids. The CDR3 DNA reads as TGTGCCAGCAGCCCGCAGGAGAGAAAACTGTTTTTT. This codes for CASSPQERKLFF.

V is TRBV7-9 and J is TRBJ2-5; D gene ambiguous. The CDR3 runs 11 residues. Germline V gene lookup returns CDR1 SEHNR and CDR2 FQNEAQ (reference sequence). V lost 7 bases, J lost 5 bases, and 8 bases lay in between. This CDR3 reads CASTSSETQYF. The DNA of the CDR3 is TGTGCCAGCACCTCTTCTGAGACCCAGTACTTC. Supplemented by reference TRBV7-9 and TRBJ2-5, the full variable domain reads DTGVSQNPRHKITKRGQNVTFRCDPISEHNRLYWYRQTLGQGPEFLTYFQNEAQLEKSRLLSDRFSAERPKGSFSTLEIQRTEQGDSAMYLCASTSSETQYFGPGTRLLVL.

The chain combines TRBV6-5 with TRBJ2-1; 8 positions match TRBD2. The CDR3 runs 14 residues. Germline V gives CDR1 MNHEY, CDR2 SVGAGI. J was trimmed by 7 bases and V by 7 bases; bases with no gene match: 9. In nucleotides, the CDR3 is TGTGCCAGCAAGGGACTAGGTGAGTGGAATGAGCAGTTCTTC. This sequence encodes CASKGLGEWNEQFF.

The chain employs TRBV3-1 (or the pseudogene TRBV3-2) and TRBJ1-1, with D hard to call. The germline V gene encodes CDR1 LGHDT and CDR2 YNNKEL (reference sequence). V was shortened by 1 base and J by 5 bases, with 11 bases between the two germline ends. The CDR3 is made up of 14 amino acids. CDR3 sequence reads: CASSQVQIGTEAFF. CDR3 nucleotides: TGTGCCAGCAGCCAAGTTCAGATTGGGACTGAAGCTTTCTTT.

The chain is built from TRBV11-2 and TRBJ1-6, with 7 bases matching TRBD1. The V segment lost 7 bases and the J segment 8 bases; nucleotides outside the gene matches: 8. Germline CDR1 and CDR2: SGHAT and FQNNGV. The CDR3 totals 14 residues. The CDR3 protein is CASTITGADSPLHF. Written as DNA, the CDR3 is TGTGCCAGCACCATTACAGGGGCAGATTCACCCCTCCACTTT.

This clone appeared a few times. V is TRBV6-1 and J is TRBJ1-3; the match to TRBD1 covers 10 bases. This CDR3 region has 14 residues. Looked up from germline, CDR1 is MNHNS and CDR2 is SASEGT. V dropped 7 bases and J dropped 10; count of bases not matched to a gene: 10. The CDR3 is CASTNDRGLGTIYF. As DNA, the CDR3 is TGTGCCAGCACCAATGACAGGGGGCTGGGGACCATATATTTT.